The next 8 T cell receptor beta chains were all read from a single sample in a study of blood T cell repertoires in COVID-19. Method: immunoSEQ multiplex PCR; TCRdb's copy keeps in-frame clones and lacks some. This sample has around 160,000 clones; approximately 86% occur once, and the top ten carry around 3.1%. Sequenced input: peripheral blood. The source is a woman in her thirties or forties with active or convalescent COVID-19.

The rearrangement links TRBV28 to TRBJ2-5; the D gene is possibly TRBD1 (6 bases). Germline V gene lookup returns CDR1 MDHEN and CDR2 SYDVKM. The CDR3 runs 14 residues. The V end was cut by 5 bases, the J end by 1 base, with 11 bases between. CDR3 residues: CASSRDTFQETQYF. The CDR3, as DNA: TGTGCCAGCAGTAGGGACACCTTCCAAGAGACCCAGTACTTC.

The chain links TRBV7-2 to TRBJ1-2; TRBD1 aligns across 12 bases. This CDR3 comprises 17 residues. V trimming: 5 bases; J trimming: 4 bases; junction bases outside the gene matches: 11. From germline, CDR1 is SGHTA and CDR2 FQGNSA. The CDR3 loop is CASSAPGQGAGSYGYTF. CDR3 coding DNA: TGTGCCAGCAGCGCTCCGGGACAGGGGGCAGGTAGCTATGGCTACACCTTC.

The chain is built from TRBV18 and TRBJ2-7, with TRBD2 matching over 7 bases. Germline V gene sequence: CDR1 KGHSH, CDR2 LQKENI. The length of the CDR3 is 15 residues. Trimming at V came to 3 bases and at J to 2 bases, leaving 7 bases not matched to a gene. Here the CDR3 reads CASSPNSGLTYEQYF. Written as DNA, the CDR3 is TGTGCCAGCTCACCGAATAGCGGGCTTACCTACGAGCAGTACTTC.

V and J are TRBV30 and TRBJ1-5, with unresolved D. CDR3 length: 14 amino acids. Germline V gives CDR1 GTSNPN, CDR2 SVGIG (reference sequence). Trimming took 0 bases from V and 6 from J, leaving 12 bases between them. CDR3 protein: CAWSVRAGLQPQHF. CDR3 coding DNA: TGTGCCTGGAGTGTACGAGCTGGGCTTCAGCCCCAGCATTTT.

As to this clone: The junction does not match germline at one end; this may be a read error. This specimen includes other DNA sequences encoding the same CDR3. V and J are TRBV10-3 and TRBJ1-5; D unresolved. CDR3 length: 17 residues. CDR1 is ENHRY and CDR2 is SYGVKD in the germline V gene. The CDR3 loop reads CAISESGLGMSNQPQHF. CDR3 coding DNA: TGTGCTATCAGTGAGTCAGGACTGGGGATGAGCAATCAGCCCCAGCATTTT.

The V gene is TRBV23-1, the J gene TRBJ2-7; tentative D call: TRBD2 (6 bases). TRBV23-1 is noted as an ORF with a role that remains uncertain. The CDR3 is 14 amino acids. The V end lost 2 bases, the J end lost 0 bases, and 8 bases lay between the germline ends. The CDR3 sequence: CASSQGGSSYEQYF. DNA for the CDR3: TGCGCCAGCAGTCAAGGGGGGAGCTCCTACGAGCAGTACTTC.

The genes are TRBV5-8 and TRBJ2-7; 7 bases are shared with TRBD1. V trimming: 2 bases; J trimming: 6 bases; junction bases outside the gene matches: 2. Germline CDR1 SGHTS, CDR2 YDEGEE. This CDR3 comprises 12 residues. The CDR3 DNA reads as TGTGCCAGCAGCTTAAGGGGGCCCGAGCAGTACTTC. The encoded protein is CASSLRGPEQYF.

The chain carries TRBV5-6 and TRBJ1-6; no clear D. Germline V gene sequence: CDR1 SGHDT, CDR2 YYEEEE. The germline V and J ends were trimmed by 2 bases and 10 bases, with 13 bases remaining between them. The CDR3 runs to 14 residues. As DNA, the CDR3 is TGTGCCAGCAGCTTCCCGACGGGAAACTCACCCCTCCACTTT. Its translation is CASSFPTGNSPLHF.